The rows below give T cell receptor beta chains drawn from one sample of a study of cytomegalovirus exposure and HLA in healthy donors. Clones were read by immunoSEQ multiplex PCR, and TCRdb kept only the in-frame ones, dropping some. Among 65,000 to 90,000 clones listed, about 78% were seen once. Input material: PBMCs. These receptor sequences come from a woman aged 40 to 50 in good health and CMV-seropositive. The CDR3 runs from the conserved cysteine through the conserved F or W. The order of the fields is clone size, V gene, D gene, J gene, CDR3 DNA, CDR3 protein. The D gene is left open where the match is weak. A row's size may be missing; if present it is once, few, many or a size class.

abundance: .
v_gene: TRBV5-8
d_gene: .
j_gene: TRBJ1-3
CDR3nt: TGTGCCAGCAGCTTGGAGGCAGGCCCTGGAAACACCATATATTTT
CDR3aa: CASSLEAGPGNTIYF

abundance: .
v_gene: TRBV4-2
d_gene: TRBD2
j_gene: TRBJ2-5
CDR3nt: TGTGCCAGCAGCCAACGGGGGGGCTCCCAAGAGACCCAGTACTTC
CDR3aa: CASSQRGGSQETQYF

abundance: few
v_gene: TRBV18
d_gene: TRBD1
j_gene: TRBJ1-1
CDR3nt: TGTGCCAGCTCCCTTCCCTGGACAGGGGGCACTGAAGCTTTCTTT
CDR3aa: CASSLPWTGGTEAFF

abundance: .
v_gene: TRBV6-5
d_gene: .
j_gene: TRBJ2-3
CDR3nt: TGTGCCAGCAGTTATAGTCTAGCAATAGGAGATACGCAGTATTTT
CDR3aa: CASSYSLAIGDTQYF

abundance: once
v_gene: TRBV9
d_gene: .
j_gene: TRBJ1-2
CDR3nt: TGTGCCAGCAGCGTAGGAGTCTATGGCTACACCTTC
CDR3aa: CASSVGVYGYTF

abundance: few
v_gene: TRBV7-7
d_gene: TRBD1
j_gene: TRBJ2-5
CDR3nt: TGTGCCAGCAGCCGGGACAGGAGAGAGACCCAGTACTTC
CDR3aa: CASSRDRRETQYF

abundance: .
v_gene: TRBV10-3
d_gene: TRBD1
j_gene: TRBJ1-2
CDR3nt: TGTGCCATGGGACAGGATCGGGACTATGGCTACACCTTC
CDR3aa: CAMGQDRDYGYTF

abundance: .
v_gene: TRBV5-6
d_gene: .
j_gene: TRBJ1-1
CDR3nt: TGTGCCAGCAGCTTGGACCGGGGGAGTGAAGCTTTCTTT
CDR3aa: CASSLDRGSEAFF

abundance: .
v_gene: TRBV5-6
d_gene: .
j_gene: TRBJ1-2
CDR3nt: TGTGCCAGCAGCTGGACAGTTCTTGGCTACACCTTC
CDR3aa: CASSWTVLGYTF

abundance: .
v_gene: TRBV19
d_gene: TRBD1
j_gene: TRBJ1-5
CDR3nt: TGTGCCAGTAGTATCGTTCGAGGACAGGGGGCTTCACTCCAGCCCCAGCATTTT
CDR3aa: CASSIVRGQGASLQPQHF

abundance: .
v_gene: TRBV5-1
d_gene: TRBD1
j_gene: TRBJ2-7
CDR3nt: TGCGCCAGCAGCTTGGACCTGGGACAGGGGGTATACGAGCAGTACTTC
CDR3aa: CASSLDLGQGVYEQYF

abundance: .
v_gene: TRBV6-5
d_gene: .
j_gene: TRBJ1-5
CDR3nt: TGTGCCAGCAGTTATAGTCATCAGCCCCAGCATTTT
CDR3aa: CASSYSHQPQHF

abundance: .
v_gene: TRBV2
d_gene: TRBD1
j_gene: TRBJ2-7
CDR3nt: TGTGCCAGCAGTGAGACAGGGGTGAGGGAATACGAGCAGTACTTC
CDR3aa: CASSETGVREYEQYF

abundance: .
v_gene: TRBV19
d_gene: TRBD2
j_gene: TRBJ2-1
CDR3nt: TGTGCCAGTAGGACCGGGACTAGCAGGGAGACTGAGCAGTTCTTC
CDR3aa: CASRTGTSRETEQFF

abundance: .
v_gene: TRBV28
d_gene: .
j_gene: TRBJ1-2
CDR3nt: TGTGCCAGCAGTTTAGGTCGACTTAACTATGGCTACACCTTC
CDR3aa: CASSLGRLNYGYTF